The 12 T cell receptor beta chains presented below share a single source sample, sequenced in a study of human T cells and chemical hapten exposure. TCRdb ran MiXCR on the RACE reads and lists one entry per CDR3 protein. The sample shows around 380,000 distinct CDR3 sequences, 4.8% of them seen only once. Time point defined: patch test 1, 2 weeks after DPC sensitization. Indicated treatment: therapeutic diphenylcyclopropenone sensitization with weekly scalp DPC. The sample here was whole blood, taken in connection with sensitization to the hapten diphenylcyclopropenone (DPC). The receptors come from a woman between 50 and 59 years old with alopecia areata. Some clones in this sample may be carry-over from other donors' samples.

This clonotype was seen ten or more times. This sequence joins TRBV19 and TRBJ2-3, with 9 bases matching TRBD2. The V and J ends lost 5 bases and 2 bases, in that order; junction bases with no gene match: 5. CDR1 is LNHDA and CDR2 is SQIVND in the germline V gene (reference sequence). This CDR3 spans 15 amino acids. CDR3 in amino acids: CASSSTSGLTDTQYF. The CDR3 DNA reads as TGTGCCAGTAGTTCGACTAGCGGCCTCACAGATACGCAGTATTTT.

A few counts support this clonotype. This chain links TRBV4-3 with TRBJ1-1; D is unresolved. CDR1 and CDR2 from the germline V gene are LGHNA and YSLEER. Trimming cost V 1 base and J 4 bases, with 10 bases left between them. The CDR3 is 14 amino acids. DNA of the CDR3: TGCGCCAGCAGCCAAGGGCTACGCGGCACTGAAGCTTTCTTT. Its protein product is CASSQGLRGTEAFF.

This clonotype was observed at least ten times. The chain is built from TRBV12-3 or TRBV12-4 and TRBJ1-5, with 8 bases that match TRBD1. This CDR3 is 14 amino acids long. The V gene end was trimmed by 6 bases and the J gene end by 2 bases; junction bases not matched to a gene: 3. CDR3 sequence: CASRDRGRNQPQHF. As DNA, the CDR3 is TGTGCCAGCAGAGACAGGGGTCGCAATCAGCCCCAGCATTTT.

This clonotype showed up many times. The chain joins TRBV12-3 or TRBV12-4 to TRBJ1-3; TRBD1 might be the D (6 bases). The CDR3 is made up of 16 amino acids. V lost 2 bases and J 0 bases, leaving 11 bases between the germline ends. Written as DNA, the CDR3 is TGTGCCAGCAGTTTAAGACAGGAGATCTCTGGAAACACCATATATTTT. Residues: CASSLRQEISGNTIYF.

This chain uses TRBV29-1 with TRBJ2-7, with D maybe TRBD1 (7 bases). This CDR3 has 15 residues. Germline V gene sequence: CDR1 SQVTM, CDR2 ANQGSEA. Trimming took 1 base from V and 4 from J, leaving 17 bases between them. Here the CDR3 DNA reads TGCAGCGTTGAAGGAGTGGAGGGGGCGAGTTACGAGCAGTACTTC. Translation gives CSVEGVEGASYEQYF.

There are many counts of this clonotype. The rearrangement joins TRBV6-6 to TRBJ1-6, with D perhaps matching TRBD1 (5 bases). The CDR3 is made up of 13 amino acids. Germline CDR1 and CDR2: MNHNY and SVGAGI (reference sequence). Deletions cut 1 base from V and 12 bases from J, with 10 bases between. CDR3 residues: CASSYLQGGPLHF. The CDR3 nucleotides are TGTGCCAGCAGTTACTTGCAGGGAGGACCCCTCCACTTT.

The table lists this clonotype with many counts. The J gene is TRBJ2-2, the V gene TRBV7-9; 8 bases are shared with TRBD1. Trimming took 5 bases from V and 4 from J; bases not matched to a gene: 6. Germline lookup yields CDR1 SEHNR and CDR2 FQNEAQ (reference sequence). The CDR3 runs 15 residues. CDR3 protein: CASSIRGPGTGELFF. The CDR3 DNA is TGTGCCAGCAGCATCAGGGGGCCAGGCACCGGGGAGCTGTTTTTT. The entire variable domain, with the rest obtained from reference TRBV7-9 and TRBJ2-2, is as follows: DTGVSQNPRHKITKRGQNVTFRCDPISEHNRLYWYRQTLGQGPEFLTYFQNEAQLEKSRLLSDRFSAERPKGSFSTLEIQRTEQGDSAMYLCASSIRGPGTGELFFGEGSRLTVL.

This clonotype was picked up a small number of times. V usage is TRBV6-2 or TRBV6-3 and J usage is TRBJ2-7; the D gene is possibly TRBD2 (5 bases). CDR1 and CDR2 (germline): MNHEY, SVGEGT. The CDR3 covers 14 residues. Trimming left V 6 bases short and J 6 bases short, with 18 bases between. DNA for the CDR3: TGTGCCAGCAGCTTGGACTCCCGGTGGGGCGAGCAGTACTTC. This codes for CASSLDSRWGEQYF.

This clonotype has a handful of counts. The chain employs TRBV2 and TRBJ2-3; D possibly uses TRBD1 or TRBD2 (6 bases each). The CDR3 is 17 residues long. V gave up 2 bases and J gave up 0 bases, with 15 bases separating them. In germline, CDR1 is SNHLY, CDR2 FYNNEI. The CDR3 loop reads CASSEHGGPTSTDTQYF. CDR3 nucleotide sequence: TGTGCCAGCAGTGAACATGGGGGGCCCACTAGCACAGATACGCAGTATTTT.

This clonotype showed up just a few times. The gene calls are TRBV7-9 and TRBJ1-2; D is uncertain. Germline CDR1 SEHNR, CDR2 FQNEAQ (reference sequence). With 2 bases removed from V and 8 bases from J, the gap between germline ends came to 9 bases. The CDR3 contains 12 residues. Written as DNA, the CDR3 is TGTGCCAGCAGCTTAAACGAGGAGGGCTACACCTTC. It specifies CASSLNEEGYTF.

This clonotype has a count of ten or more. This rearrangement joins TRBV5-1 to TRBJ1-2; the match to TRBD1 covers 11 bases. V lost 1 base, J lost 7 bases, and 6 bases stayed unmatched. Germline CDR1 and CDR2: SGHRS and YFSETQ. The CDR3 is made up of 15 amino acids. The CDR3: CASSLTGQGASGYTF. The CDR3 coding sequence is TGCGCCAGCAGCTTGACAGGACAGGGGGCGAGTGGCTACACCTTC.

The chain employs TRBV28 and TRBJ2-4; D gene unclear. The CDR3 has 13 residues. V was trimmed by 5 bases and J by 1 base, leaving 6 bases between them. Germline assignment: CDR1 MDHEN and CDR2 SYDVKM. CDR3 in amino acids: CASSNPAKNIQYF. In DNA form, the CDR3 reads TGTGCCAGCAGTAACCCGGCCAAAAACATTCAGTACTTC.